Below, one T cell receptor (beta chain) is given with its context. Its antigen specificity is not known. For each CD8+ T cell subset, flow sorting was done in triplicate, and 250,000 to 300,000 cells per subset went directly into RLT lysis buffer. To keep memory contaminants out, a stringent definition of naive CD8+ T cells was applied: CD45RO-CCR7+CD27+CD95-. Peripheral blood mononuclear cells were isolated from buffy coats using standard density gradient centrifugation. Naive CXCR3-negative and CXCR3-positive CD8+ T cells were flow-sorted on a FACSAria III. An RNeasy Mini Kit was used to extract total RNA from the sorted cells. Based on the germline V gene (reference sequence), the CDR1 and CDR2 sequences are SEHNR and FQNEAQ. Including cysteine and phenylalanine, the CDR3 has 15 amino acids. The protein alone is recorded here. This specimen comes from a study of CXCR3-negative and CXCR3-positive naive CD8 T cells (dated by TCRdb to about 2019). Background for the entire study: In total, 130 million to 150 million TRB reads were obtained, which works out to roughly 1.5 +/- 0.3 million reads per library. Diversity and physicochemical repertoire analyses were performed on around 10 donors pooled from two independent experiments. Naive subsets from 5 or 6 donors and memory cells from 3 donors were included in the TRBV-TRBJ cluster analysis. Results and caveats for the whole study, not just this receptor: CXCR3 expression partially decreased after cryopreservation, so most assays used freshly isolated PBMCs. Surface CD5, linked to self-reactivity in mice, was comparable between naive subsets; TCR interaction strength was therefore also inferred from TRB CDR3 physicochemical properties. Compared with CXCR3-negative naive cells, CXCR3-positive naive cells had TRB CDR3s with higher hydrophobicity (lower Kidera factor 4), lower energy, and higher strength and volume indices. Both naive subsets had comparably high repertoire diversity, while memory CD8+ T cells had much lower repertoire diversity. Similar TRBV-TRBJ usage was shown by naive CXCR3-negative and CXCR3-positive cells from the same donor, whereas distinct patterns were shown by memory cells.

TCRdb lists the instrument as NextSeq 550. The Human TCR Profiling Kit (MiLaboratory) was used to make UMI-labeled 5' RACE TRB cDNA libraries. The full amount of extracted RNA was used for cDNA synthesis, and the full amount of resulting cDNA was used for PCR amplification. The libraries were made side by side, with each library going through the same number of PCR cycles. Concerning the study's data processing: About 50,000 +/- 10,000 unique UMI-labeled TRB cDNA molecules per library were extracted with MIGEC and MiXCR, with at least two reads per UMI required. On average, each library contained approximately 40,000 +/- 10,000 functional in-frame TRB CDR3 nucleotide clonotypes without stop codons. After downsampling to 5000 UMI-labeled TRB molecules per sample, diversity metrics, including normalized Shannon-Wiener and Chao1, were computed in VDJtools. VDJtools computed clonotype-size-weighted physicochemical properties of the central five CDR3 residues: interaction energy, strength, volume and Kidera factor 4. Each CDR3 protein sequence appears as one entry after TCRdb reprocessed the reads, and no DNA is included. None of the V and J calls come from the authors' own analysis; TCRdb made them. The sample's table lists a count of more than 50,000 distinct CDR3 sequences. The ten largest clones add up to around 0.4% of the sample.

The chain joins TRBV7-9 to TRBJ2-1. The origin of this receptor is a human donor in good health. Some clones in this sample may be carry-over from other donors' samples. Sequencing was performed on naive CXCR3- CD8+ T cells from blood. Sample cell subset or site, as interpreted from the label and publication: CD45RO-CCR7+CD27+CD95- naive CD8+ T cells lacking CXCR3 (TNR3-). CDR3 sequence: CASSLEVGLVYEQFF. The variable domain in full, with residues beyond the CDR3 obtained from the reference TRBV7-9 and TRBJ2-1 genes, is DTGVSQNPRHKITKRGQNVTFRCDPISEHNRLYWYRQTLGQGPEFLTYFQNEAQLEKSRLLSDRFSAERPKGSFSTLEIQRTEQGDSAMYLCASSLEVGLVYEQFFGPGTRLTVL.